The next 29 T cell receptor beta chains were all read from a single sample in a study of PD-L1 blockade in urothelial cancer (dated 2017 in TCRdb). The sample's time point label, in plain terms: peripheral blood 6 weeks after treatment start. Libraries were made using the immunoSEQ multiplex PCR assay. TCRdb's version of the immuneACCESS table is confined to in-frame rearrangements and falls short of the full clone set. An unresolved V gene accounts for under half of the shortfall where checked; the remainder is of unknown origin. The sample table lists fewer than 50,000 clones, 70% to 90% of them with a count of one. Roughly a quarter of the sample goes to the ten largest clones. The input for sequencing was PBMCs, taken around atezolizumab (anti-PD-L1) treatment. The origin of the receptors is a man aged 55 to 70 with urothelial cancer.

This clone has a handful of counts. This chain links TRBV29-1 with TRBJ1-3; 7 positions match TRBD1. With 7 bases clipped from V and 4 bases from J, the junction kept 7 bases outside the gene matches. From germline, CDR1 is SQVTM and CDR2 ANQGSEA. The CDR3 is made up of 13 amino acids. The CDR3 spells CSAGQEAGNTIYF. In nucleotides, the CDR3 is TGCAGCGCTGGACAGGAGGCCGGAAACACCATATATTTT.

The chain carries TRBV13 and TRBJ2-4, with 7 bases fitting TRBD1. CDR1 PRHDT and CDR2 FYEKMQ come from the germline V gene (reference sequence). V shed 5 bases, J shed 2 bases, and the junction held 6 bases outside the gene matches. This CDR3 contains 15 residues. The CDR3 is CASSKPTGSKNIQYF. In DNA form, the CDR3 reads TGTGCCAGCAGCAAACCGACAGGGTCCAAAAACATTCAGTACTTC.

The chain's CDR3 is CASGLVGGKAETQYF. In DNA, the CDR3 is TGTGCTAGTGGTTTGGTAGGGGGAAAAGCGGAGACCCAGTACTTC. J is TRBJ2-5 and V is TRBV12-5, with D tentatively TRBD1 (6 bases). Germline-derived CDR1 and CDR2 are LGHNT and FRNRAP. The CDR3 length is 15 residues. The germline V and J ends were trimmed by 0 bases and 5 bases, with 13 bases remaining between them.

The table lists this clone with a few counts. The chain is built from TRBV19 and TRBJ1-2; a possible D gene is TRBD1 (6 bases). V lost 6 bases and J lost 4, with 24 bases in between. The CDR3 has 17 residues. Germline V gene sequence: CDR1 LNHDA, CDR2 SQIVND (reference sequence). The CDR3 sequence: CASRLMRRGGASYGYTF. Here the CDR3 DNA reads TGTGCCAGTAGGCTAATGCGCCGGGGGGGCGCCAGCTATGGCTACACCTTC.

This clone was picked up one time. The chain employs TRBV29-1 and TRBJ2-1, with D possibly matching TRBD1 (5 bases). This CDR3 is 15 amino acids long. V lost 3 bases and J lost 4, with 16 bases in between. Germline-derived CDR1 and CDR2 are SQVTM and ANQGSEA. CDR3 protein: CSVDSGQAIYNEQFF. CDR3 sequence (DNA): TGCAGCGTTGATTCAGGGCAGGCAATTTACAATGAGCAGTTCTTC.

V usage is TRBV27 and J usage is TRBJ2-1; the D is unclear. Germline V gene sequence: CDR1 MNHEY, CDR2 SMNVEV (reference sequence). The CDR3 runs to 12 residues. V lost 2 bases and J 5 bases, leaving 4 bases between the germline ends. The CDR3 nucleotides read TGTGCCAGCAGTTTACAGAACAATGAGCAGTTCTTC. Translation gives CASSLQNNEQFF.

This clone was counted a single time. The chain has TRBV7-9 and TRBJ1-2; a possible D gene is TRBD1 (5 bases). The CDR3 consists of 12 residues. The germline V and J ends were trimmed by 3 bases and 8 bases, with 10 bases remaining between them. Germline V CDR1 and CDR2: SEHNR, FQNEAQ (reference sequence). The CDR3 DNA sequence: TGTGCCAGCAGCTTCTCGGGGGAAGGCTACACCTTC. It specifies CASSFSGEGYTF.

The gene calls are TRBV2 and TRBJ2-7, with TRBD1 identical over 9 bases. V was clipped by 2 bases and J by 2 bases; unmatched bases: 4. Germline V gives CDR1 SNHLY, CDR2 FYNNEI. The CDR3 totals 15 residues. The CDR3 DNA sequence: TGTGCCAGCAGTGAATCGGGGACAGGGCCCTACGAGCAGTACTTC. It is translated as CASSESGTGPYEQYF. The entire variable domain, with the rest obtained from reference TRBV2 and TRBJ2-7, is as follows: EPEVTQTPSHQVTQMGQEVILRCVPISNHLYFYWYRQILGQKVEFLVSFYNNEISEKSEIFDDQFSVERPDGSNFTLKIRSTKLEDSAMYFCASSESGTGPYEQYFGPGTRLTVT.

V gene TRBV7-8 combines with J gene TRBJ2-7; 9 positions match TRBD1. V was pared by 3 bases and J by 9 bases, with 3 bases of the junction left unmatched. Germline CDR1 SGHVS, CDR2 FQNEAQ. CDR3 length: 12 residues. The CDR3 loop is CASSFGQGPQYF. CDR3 coding DNA: TGTGCCAGCAGCTTCGGACAGGGGCCGCAGTACTTC.

The chain links TRBV9 to TRBJ1-2; no firm D call. Germline assignment: CDR1 SGDLS and CDR2 YYNGEE. Deletions cut 3 bases from V and 8 bases from J, with 8 bases between. CDR3 length: 11 amino acids. In DNA form, the CDR3 reads TGTGCCAGCAGCGCCTTCTTGGGCTACACCTTC. Translation: CASSAFLGYTF.

The gene calls are TRBV28 and TRBJ2-6; D gene unclear. The CDR3 consists of 15 residues. The ends were cut back, 6 bases at V and 0 bases at J, with 9 bases in the middle. The germline CDR1 and CDR2 sequences are MDHEN and SYDVKM. CDR3 sequence: CASSTPLSGANVLTF. CDR3 bases: TGTGCCAGCAGCACCCCACTCTCTGGGGCCAACGTCCTGACTTTC.

For the CDR3, the DNA is TGTGCCAGTAGTCTACTACTAAGGCGGGGAGATACGCAGTATTTT. Its protein product is CASSLLLRRGDTQYF. The gene calls are TRBV19 and TRBJ2-3, with D possibly matching TRBD2 (6 bases). Trimming pared 5 bases from V and 5 bases from J, leaving 17 bases between. Germline V gives CDR1 LNHDA, CDR2 SQIVND (reference sequence). The CDR3 has 15 amino acids.

V usage is TRBV5-5 and J usage is TRBJ2-2, with D perhaps TRBD1 (6 bases). Trimming pared 3 bases from V and 4 bases from J, leaving 16 bases between. Per the germline V gene, CDR1 is SGHKS and CDR2 is YYEKEE (reference sequence). The CDR3 spans 16 residues. This CDR3 reads CASSYGWTERTGELFF. The CDR3 DNA follows: TGTGCCAGCAGCTATGGCTGGACAGAACGCACCGGGGAGCTGTTTTTT.

The chain links TRBV30 to TRBJ1-5; the D gene is possibly TRBD1 (6 bases). The ends were cut back, 0 bases at V and 2 bases at J, with 14 bases in the middle. This CDR3 has 16 amino acids. CDR1 is GTSNPN and CDR2 is SVGIG in the germline V gene (reference sequence). CDR3 region: CAWSVGQGFGNQPQHF. CDR3 sequence (DNA): TGTGCCTGGAGTGTAGGCCAGGGGTTCGGCAATCAGCCCCAGCATTTT.

This chain uses TRBV19 with TRBJ2-1; 16 bases agree with TRBD2. Germline V lookup: CDR1 LNHDA, CDR2 SQIVND (reference sequence). V shed 7 bases and J 4 bases; nucleotides not matched to a gene: 4. The CDR3 spans 16 residues. CDR3 region: CASTRGLAGGYNEQFF. The CDR3 region has the DNA TGTGCCAGTACAAGGGGACTAGCGGGAGGGTACAATGAGCAGTTCTTC.

The V gene is TRBV20-1, the J gene TRBJ2-7; D is possibly TRBD2 (6 bases). Trimming removed 2 bases from V and 6 bases from J, with 8 bases in between. The CDR3 spans 11 residues. CDR1 is DFQATT and CDR2 is SNEGSKA in the germline V gene (reference sequence). DNA for the CDR3: TGCAGTGCTAGATTACTAGCCGAGCAGTACTTC. Translation gives CSARLLAEQYF.

The chain couples TRBV19 to TRBJ1-3, with TRBD1 matching over 7 bases. The V and J ends lost 5 bases and 2 bases, in that order; junction bases with no gene match: 6. The length of the CDR3 is 15 residues. Per germline, CDR1 LNHDA and CDR2 SQIVND (reference sequence). This chain's CDR3 is CASSDDGTAGNTIYF. The DNA for the CDR3 is TGTGCCAGTAGTGACGACGGGACAGCTGGAAACACCATATATTTT.

J is TRBJ2-3 and V is TRBV2; 14 bases agree with TRBD2. CDR3 size: 17 residues. The germline V gene encodes CDR1 SNHLY and CDR2 FYNNEI. Trimming cost V 4 bases and J 6 bases; bases outside gene matches: 9. The DNA for the CDR3 is TGTGCCAGCAGTGGGTCGACTAGCGGGGGGGCCGTTGATACGCAGTATTTT. Protein product: CASSGSTSGGAVDTQYF.

This clone is a singleton in its sample. The J gene is TRBJ2-5, the V gene TRBV7-9; 9 positions agree with TRBD1. Germline assignment: CDR1 SEHNR and CDR2 FQNEAQ (reference sequence). The CDR3 length is 14 residues. Trimming cost V 6 bases and J 4 bases; bases outside gene matches: 6. CDR3 nucleotide sequence: TGTGCCAGCAGGAAAACAGGGGGCTCAGAGACCCAGTACTTC. It codes for CASRKTGGSETQYF.

The rearrangement links TRBV29-1 to TRBJ2-1, with a tentative D call TRBD2 (5 bases). The length of the CDR3 is 17 residues. Between the trimmed V and J ends, which lost 2 bases and 1 base, there was a span of 18 bases. From germline, CDR1 is SQVTM and CDR2 ANQGSEA. The CDR3 region is CSVESTGYRVSYNEQFF. CDR3 nucleotides: TGCAGCGTTGAATCGACGGGGTATCGGGTATCCTACAATGAGCAGTTCTTC.

This clone was observed a handful of times. The chain joins TRBV7-9 to TRBJ2-7; D unclear. This CDR3 region has 12 residues. The V gene's germline CDR1 is SEHNR and CDR2 FQNEAQ (reference sequence). V was trimmed by 0 bases and J by 7 bases, leaving 7 bases between them. The chain's CDR3 is CASSLAVQEQYF. Here the CDR3 DNA reads TGTGCCAGCAGCTTAGCCGTTCAGGAGCAGTACTTC. Full variable domain (outside the CDR3, taken from reference TRBV7-9 and TRBJ2-7): DTGVSQNPRHKITKRGQNVTFRCDPISEHNRLYWYRQTLGQGPEFLTYFQNEAQLEKSRLLSDRFSAERPKGSFSTLEIQRTEQGDSAMYLCASSLAVQEQYFGPGTRLTVT.

The chain couples TRBV11-1 to TRBJ2-1; TRBD2 agrees at 10 bases. Trimming removed 2 bases from V and 5 bases from J; junction bases left unmatched: 12. Germline V CDR1 and CDR2: SGHAT, FQDESV (reference sequence). The CDR3 consists of 18 residues. The CDR3 spells CASSLRPHRSGGNNEQFF. The CDR3 nucleotides read TGTGCCAGCAGCTTACGACCCCATCGTAGCGGGGGGAACAATGAGCAGTTCTTC.

The chain combines TRBV19 with TRBJ1-1; 8 bases are a match to TRBD1. V was pared by 3 bases and J by 2 bases, with 2 bases of the junction left unmatched. The germline CDR1 and CDR2 sequences are LNHDA and SQIVND (reference sequence). There are 14 residues in the CDR3. The CDR3 sequence is CASSIQGANTEAFF. Here the CDR3 DNA reads TGTGCCAGTAGTATCCAGGGGGCCAACACTGAAGCTTTCTTT.

The chain has TRBV5-6 and TRBJ2-5; TRBD2 aligns across 11 bases. With V trimmed by 2 bases and J by 2 bases, 2 bases remained unmatched. Germline V gene sequence: CDR1 SGHDT, CDR2 YYEEEE. CDR3 length equals 15 residues. CDR3 amino acids: CASSLRLAGQETQYF. The CDR3 DNA reads as TGTGCCAGCAGCTTAAGACTAGCGGGACAAGAGACCCAGTACTTC.

The rearrangement uses TRBV29-1 and TRBJ2-1; 11 bases are shared with TRBD2. Germline V gene sequence: CDR1 SQVTM, CDR2 ANQGSEA. The CDR3 is made up of 14 amino acids. J gave up 6 bases and V 6 bases, and 7 bases lay outside the gene matches. The DNA of the CDR3 is TGCAGCGTCCTGACTAGCGGGGCTTTCAATGAGCAGTTCTTC. As protein: CSVLTSGAFNEQFF.

The rearrangement uses TRBV29-1 and TRBJ2-7, with 8 bases aligning to TRBD1. The CDR3 sequence is 14 residues long. V shed 2 bases and J 1 base; nucleotides not matched to a gene: 4. CDR1 and CDR2 from the germline V gene are SQVTM and ANQGSEA. The CDR3 reads CSVERQGSSYEQYF. As DNA, the CDR3 is TGCAGCGTTGAACGACAGGGGTCTTCCTACGAGCAGTACTTC.

The rearrangement links TRBV6-4 to TRBJ2-2; D remains unclear. Trimming shortened V by 6 bases and J by 5 bases, and 7 bases separated the two germline ends. The CDR3 consists of 12 residues. CDR1 and CDR2 from the germline V gene are MRHNA and SNTAGT. Here the CDR3 reads CASSDQTGELFF. The CDR3 bases are TGTGCCAGCAGCGACCAAACCGGGGAGCTGTTTTTT.

The table lists this clone with a few counts. V usage is TRBV30 and J usage is TRBJ1-1, with D maybe TRBD1 (5 bases). Per germline, CDR1 GTSNPN and CDR2 SVGIG (reference sequence). Trimming removed 0 bases from V and 0 bases from J, with 8 bases in between. This CDR3 contains 14 residues. CDR3 in DNA: TGTGCCTGGAGTGTAGGAGGGGTGAACACTGAAGCTTTCTTT. Translation: CAWSVGGVNTEAFF.

This clone was counted once. The rearrangement joins TRBV7-2 to TRBJ2-1, with 9 bases identical to TRBD2. The length of the CDR3 is 14 residues. V was clipped by 1 base and J by 16 bases; unmatched bases: 11. The germline V gene has CDR1 SGHTA and CDR2 FQGNSA. CDR3 amino acids: CASSLGGSGGERFF. The DNA for the CDR3 is TGTGCCAGCAGCTTAGGGGGTAGCGGGGGAGAGAGATTCTTC.